What follows is one T cell receptor beta chain and its context. These data originate in a study of blood T cell repertoires in COVID-19. In the authors' methods: The assay estimated nucleated cells by amplifying reference gene primers. Clones were sequenced by immunoSEQ multiplex PCR, and TCRdb holds only the in-frame ones, with some missing. From that table come the V and J calls and clone size; the DNA was used to work out D and trimming. The table lists around 470,000 clones, 89% of them singletons. This CDR3 is built from 14 residues. Germline CDR1 reads WSHSY; CDR2 reads SAAADI. V lost 8 bases and J lost 4, with 17 bases in between.

This sequence was found in a man younger than 35 with COVID-19, enrolled during active disease. V is TRBV10-2 and J is TRBJ2-5; D perhaps matches TRBD1 (7 bases). Sequencing was performed on peripheral blood. The CDR3 is CASRSTGRLETQYF. The CDR3 DNA follows: TGCGCCAGCCGTTCGACAGGGAGGTTAGAGACCCAGTACTTC.